Listed below are T cell receptor beta chains from one sample, sequenced in a study of cytomegalovirus exposure and HLA in healthy donors. Repertoires were generated with immunoSEQ multiplex PCR, while TCRdb's copy carries only in-frame clones and drops some. The table has about 130,000 clones, roughly 89% seen once; the top ten hold around 1.2%. Source material: PBMCs. These receptors came from a woman younger than 35 in good health and CMV-seronegative. The CDR3 runs from the conserved cysteine through the conserved F or W. A D gene is named only where the DNA matches it firmly. Some rows mark clone size as missing; the rest say once, few, many or name a class of expanded clone.

abundance	v_gene	d_gene	j_gene	len	CDR3aa	CDR3nt
.	TRBV5-1	TRBD2	TRBJ2-7	14	CASSPAERGSGQYF	TGCGCCAGCAGCCCGGCGGAGCGGGGTTCCGGGCAGTACTTC
.	TRBV6-5	.	TRBJ1-2	15	CASRLNGASGYGYTF	TGTGCCAGCAGACTCAATGGGGCCTCGGGTTATGGCTACACCTTC
.	TRBV5-1	.	TRBJ1-6	14	CASSLGHPLSPLHF	TGCGCCAGCAGCTTGGGACACCCTCTTTCACCCCTCCACTTT
.	TRBV7-8	TRBD1	TRBJ1-5	16	CASSLVRTGINQPQHF	TGTGCCAGCAGCTTAGTTAGGACAGGAATCAATCAGCCCCAGCATTTT
.	TRBV13	TRBD2	TRBJ2-1	16	CASSPRTSGAYNEQFF	TGTGCCAGCAGCCCTAGGACTAGCGGGGCCTACAATGAGCAGTTCTTC
.	TRBV4-1	TRBD2	TRBJ2-5	17	CASSKAWGGGYQETQYF	TGCGCCAGCAGCAAGGCCTGGGGCGGGGGGTACCAAGAGACCCAGTACTTC
.	TRBV4-1	.	TRBJ1-5	15	CASSQSTGWGQPQHF	TGCGCCAGCAGCCAGTCCACAGGGTGGGGACAGCCCCAGCATTTT
.	TRBV10-3	.	TRBJ2-1	15	CAITPGTTTANEQFF	TGTGCCATCACCCCCGGGACAACTACCGCCAATGAGCAGTTCTTC
.	TRBV5-1	TRBD1	TRBJ2-7	17	CASSLQGAYITNYEQYF	TGCGCCAGCAGCTTGCAGGGGGCATACATTACAAACTACGAGCAGTACTTC
.	TRBV9	.	TRBJ1-2	15	CASSVEGQGWDGYTF	TGTGCCAGCAGCGTAGAAGGTCAGGGCTGGGATGGCTACACCTTC
once	TRBV7-6	TRBD2	TRBJ2-3	15	CASSFGGISTDTQYF	TGTGCCAGCAGCTTCGGGGGGATTAGCACAGATACGCAGTATTTT
.	TRBV6-5	TRBD1	TRBJ1-2	14	CASSMLGQAYGYTF	TGTGCCAGCAGCATGTTGGGACAGGCCTATGGCTACACCTTC
.	TRBV5-1	TRBD2	TRBJ2-1	14	CASSSAGGLTEQFF	TGCGCCAGCAGCTCAGCGGGGGGGCTTACTGAGCAGTTCTTC
.	TRBV5-1	TRBD2	TRBJ2-1	16	CASSLLLRGTYNEQFF	TGCGCCAGCAGCTTGCTCTTGCGGGGGACCTACAATGAGCAGTTCTTC
.	TRBV2	.	TRBJ2-5	14	CASTKGGSQETQYF	TGTGCCAGCACCAAGGGAGGCAGCCAAGAGACCCAGTACTTC
.	TRBV9	.	TRBJ2-2	17	CASSLRREAVNTGELFF	TGTGCCAGCAGCCTACGGAGGGAGGCGGTGAACACCGGGGAGCTGTTTTTT
.	TRBV18	.	TRBJ2-7	17	CASSPSVVMGRPYEQYF	TGTGCCAGCTCACCATCAGTGGTGATGGGGCGGCCCTACGAGCAGTACTTC
once	TRBV7-3	.	TRBJ1-2	15	CASSLRAGETYGYTF	TGTGCCAGCAGCTTGAGAGCAGGGGAGACCTATGGCTACACCTTC
once	TRBV5-8	TRBD1	TRBJ1-5	15	CASSLGVGGQGSQHF	TGTGCCAGCAGCTTGGGTGTTGGAGGACAGGGCTCCCAGCATTTT
.	TRBV7-2	.	TRBJ1-5	14	CASSLWQGNQPQHF	TGTGCCAGCAGCTTATGGCAGGGCAATCAGCCCCAGCATTTT
.	TRBV4-1	.	TRBJ1-2	13	CASSQDDYYGYTF	TGCGCCAGCAGCCAAGATGACTACTATGGCTACACCTTC
.	TRBV19	TRBD1	TRBJ1-1	16	CASRARDRGLWTEAFF	TGTGCCAGTAGAGCCCGGGACAGGGGTTTGTGGACTGAAGCTTTCTTT
.	TRBV7-9	.	TRBJ1-3	17	CATYGELRGRSGNTIYF	TGTGCCACTTATGGAGAACTCAGGGGTCGTTCTGGAAACACCATATATTTT
.	TRBV2	.	TRBJ2-7	11	CASDRSYEQYF	TGTGCCAGCGACAGAAGCTACGAGCAGTACTTC
.	TRBV19	.	TRBJ1-5	15	CASSMQQGMNQPQHF	TGTGCCAGTAGTATGCAACAGGGAATGAATCAGCCCCAGCATTTT
.	TRBV7-9	.	TRBJ1-5	14	CASSFGQINQPQHF	TGTGCCAGCAGCTTTGGACAGATCAATCAGCCCCAGCATTTT
.	TRBV11-2	.	TRBJ2-1	14	CASSLRPSDNEQFF	TGTGCCAGCAGCCTCCGTCCTTCCGACAATGAGCAGTTCTTC
.	TRBV11-2	TRBD1	TRBJ1-2	15	CASSLGWTGYNGYTF	TGTGCCAGCAGCTTAGGCTGGACAGGGTATAATGGCTACACCTTC
.	TRBV6-5	.	TRBJ2-6	14	CASCRGLGANVLTF	TGTGCCAGCTGCCGCGGGTTAGGGGCCAACGTCCTGACTTTC
.	TRBV21-1	.	TRBJ2-7	17	CASSKVGQTGGGYEQYF	TGTGCCAGCAGCAAAGTTGGTCAGACAGGGGGCGGATACGAGCAGTACTTC
.	TRBV7-2	TRBD2	TRBJ2-1	13	CASSLGGGYEQFF	TGTGCCAGCAGCTTAGGGGGGGGTTATGAGCAGTTCTTC
few	TRBV2	.	TRBJ1-5	13	CASRTEDGQPQHF	TGTGCCAGCCGAACAGAAGACGGTCAGCCCCAGCATTTT
.	TRBV5-1	.	TRBJ1-2	14	CASSIHPSSGGYTF	TGCGCCAGCAGCATCCACCCAAGTTCGGGTGGCTACACCTTC
.	TRBV18	.	TRBJ1-4	14	CASSPGGTNEKLFF	TGTGCCAGCTCGCCCGGGGGGACTAATGAAAAACTGTTTTTT
.	TRBV19	.	TRBJ2-7	13	CASRGGTSYEQYF	TGTGCCAGTAGGGGAGGAACCTCCTACGAGCAGTACTTC
.	TRBV7-8	TRBD2	TRBJ2-7	16	CASSTAATSGIWEQYF	TGTGCCAGCAGCACTGCCGCGACTAGCGGGATATGGGAGCAGTACTTC
.	TRBV9	TRBD2	TRBJ2-1	15	CASSGTGLASNEQFF	TGTGCCAGCAGCGGGACTGGACTAGCCAGCAATGAGCAGTTCTTC
.	TRBV10-1	.	TRBJ1-5	13	CASSGQLNQPQHF	TGCGCCAGCAGCGGACAGTTAAATCAGCCCCAGCATTTT
.	TRBV27	TRBD2	TRBJ2-7	18	CASSVLSGGLLSYPEQYF	TGTGCCAGCAGCGTCTTGTCGGGGGGGCTTTTATCTTACCCCGAGCAGTACTTC
.	TRBV5-1	TRBD1	TRBJ2-7	17	CASRPHIPGQGIYEQYF	TGCGCCAGCAGACCACACATCCCGGGACAGGGTATCTACGAGCAGTACTTC
few	TRBV18	TRBD1	TRBJ2-7	13	CASSPGTGDEQYF	TGTGCCAGCTCCCCCGGGACAGGGGACGAGCAGTACTTC
.	TRBV6-6	TRBD1	TRBJ1-1	14	CASSYLQGTTEAFF	TGTGCCAGCAGTTATCTACAGGGGACCACTGAAGCTTTCTTT
.	TRBV9	.	TRBJ1-3	16	CASSAGTPSSGNTIYF	TGTGCCAGCAGCGCTGGGACACCGAGCTCTGGAAACACCATATATTTT
.	TRBV10-1	TRBD2	TRBJ2-2	15	CASSDHGGAVGELFF	TGCGCCAGCAGTGACCACGGGGGGGCTGTCGGGGAGCTGTTTTTT
few	TRBV7-8	TRBD1	TRBJ1-5	13	CASSLTGNQPQHF	TGTGCCAGCAGCCTGACAGGGAACCAGCCCCAGCATTTT
few	TRBV6-5	.	TRBJ1-4	15	CASSPVFTGNEKLFF	TGTGCCAGCAGTCCGGTGTTCACAGGGAATGAAAAACTGTTTTTT
.	TRBV9	.	TRBJ2-2	16	CASSVLDSRNTGELFF	TGTGCCAGCAGCGTTTTGGACAGCCGTAACACCGGGGAGCTGTTTTTT
.	TRBV7-2	.	TRBJ2-7	12	CASGEEFYEQYF	TGTGCCAGCGGAGAAGAGTTCTACGAGCAGTACTTC
once	TRBV7-9	TRBD1	TRBJ1-2	14	CASSFAGQRYGYTF	TGTGCCAGCAGCTTCGCGGGACAGAGATATGGCTACACCTTC
.	TRBV18	.	TRBJ2-7	14	CASSAGTLRYEQYF	TGTGCCAGCTCGGCAGGGACTCTGCGCTACGAGCAGTACTTC
.	TRBV2	TRBD1	TRBJ1-6	14	CASSAGQGNSPLHF	TGTGCCAGCAGTGCTGGACAGGGTAATTCACCCCTCCACTTT
.	TRBV19	TRBD1	TRBJ1-5	14	CASRDGTENQPQHF	TGTGCCAGTAGGGATGGGACAGAGAATCAGCCCCAGCATTTT
.	TRBV4-1	.	TRBJ1-1	14	CASSQDLGDTEAFF	TGCGCCAGCAGCCAAGATTTGGGAGACACTGAAGCTTTCTTT
.	TRBV9	.	TRBJ1-1	14	CASSGWAERAEAFF	TGTGCCAGCAGCGGGTGGGCAGAACGAGCTGAAGCTTTCTTT